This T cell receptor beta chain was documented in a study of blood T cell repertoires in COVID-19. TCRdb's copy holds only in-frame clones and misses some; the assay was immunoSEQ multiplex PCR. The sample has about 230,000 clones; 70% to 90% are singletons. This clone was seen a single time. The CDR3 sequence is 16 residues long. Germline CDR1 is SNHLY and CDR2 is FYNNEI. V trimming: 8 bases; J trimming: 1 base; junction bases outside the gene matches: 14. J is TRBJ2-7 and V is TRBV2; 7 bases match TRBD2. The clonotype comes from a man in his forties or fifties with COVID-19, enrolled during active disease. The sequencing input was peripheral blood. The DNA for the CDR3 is TGTGCCAGCTCGATGGGCGGGGGACGGGGTTCCTACGAGCAGTACTTC. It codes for CASSMGGGRGSYEQYF.